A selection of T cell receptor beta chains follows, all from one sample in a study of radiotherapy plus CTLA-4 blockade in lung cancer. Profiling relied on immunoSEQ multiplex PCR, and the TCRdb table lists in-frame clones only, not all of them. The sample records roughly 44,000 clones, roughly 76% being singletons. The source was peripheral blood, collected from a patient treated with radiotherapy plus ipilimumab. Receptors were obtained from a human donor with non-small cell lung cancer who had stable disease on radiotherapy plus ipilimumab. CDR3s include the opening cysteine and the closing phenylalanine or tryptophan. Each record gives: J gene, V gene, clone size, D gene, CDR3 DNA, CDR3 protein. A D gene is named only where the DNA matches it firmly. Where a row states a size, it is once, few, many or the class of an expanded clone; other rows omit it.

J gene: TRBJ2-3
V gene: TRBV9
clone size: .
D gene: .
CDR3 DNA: TGTGCCAGCAGCGTAGGACGGTTCACAGATACGCAGTATTTT
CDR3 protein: CASSVGRFTDTQYF

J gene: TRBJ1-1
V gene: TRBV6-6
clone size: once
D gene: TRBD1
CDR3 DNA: TGTGCCAGCAGTTCCGGGACAGGGATGGGAAGCGGTGAAGCTTTCTTT
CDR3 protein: CASSSGTGMGSGEAFF

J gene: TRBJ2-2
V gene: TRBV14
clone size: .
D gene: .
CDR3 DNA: TGTGCCAGCAGCCAAGATGGGCCTTCTAAACTCACCGGGGAGCTGTTTTTT
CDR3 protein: CASSQDGPSKLTGELFF

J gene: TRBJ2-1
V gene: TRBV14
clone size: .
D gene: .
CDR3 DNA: TGTGCCAGCAGCCACCTCAATGAGCAGTTCTTC
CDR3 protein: CASSHLNEQFF

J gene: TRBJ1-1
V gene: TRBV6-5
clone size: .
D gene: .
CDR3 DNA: TGTGCCAGCAGTTACGGTCTTCCGAACACTGAAGCTTTCTTT
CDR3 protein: CASSYGLPNTEAFF

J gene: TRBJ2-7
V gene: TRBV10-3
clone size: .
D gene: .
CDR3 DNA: TGTGCCATCAGTGGGGTCCGGCCCCCGGGTGAGCAGTACTTC
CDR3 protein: CAISGVRPPGEQYF

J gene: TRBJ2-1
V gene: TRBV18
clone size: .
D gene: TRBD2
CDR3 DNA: TGTGCCAGCCCTGGGGTCGGGAGGCGCCCGGAGTACAATGAGCAGTTCTTC
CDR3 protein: CASPGVGRRPEYNEQFF

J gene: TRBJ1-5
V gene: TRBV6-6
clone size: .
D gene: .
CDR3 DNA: TGTGCCAGCTTCGGTTGGCCCGCTAGCAATCAGCCCCAGCATTTT
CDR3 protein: CASFGWPASNQPQHF

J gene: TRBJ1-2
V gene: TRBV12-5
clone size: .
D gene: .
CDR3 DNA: TGTGCTAGTGGTTTGGTAGTGGGGGCCGGATCAGATGGCTACACCTTC
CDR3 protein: CASGLVVGAGSDGYTF

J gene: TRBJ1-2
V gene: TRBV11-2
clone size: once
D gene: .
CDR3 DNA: TGTGCCAGCAGCAGGGACCGCAACTATGGCTACACCTTC
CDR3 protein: CASSRDRNYGYTF

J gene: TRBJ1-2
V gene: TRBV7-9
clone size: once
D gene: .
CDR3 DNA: TGTGCCAGCAGCTTATCCCGAGTACTAAACTATGGCTACACCTTC
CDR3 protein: CASSLSRVLNYGYTF

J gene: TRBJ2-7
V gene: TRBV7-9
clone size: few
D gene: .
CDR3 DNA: TGTGCCAGCAGCTTAGAACACACCTACGAGCAGTACTTC
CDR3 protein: CASSLEHTYEQYF

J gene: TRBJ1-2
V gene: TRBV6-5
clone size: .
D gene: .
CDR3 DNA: TGTGCCAGCAGCAAAGGGCTGGCCAACTATGGCTACACCTTC
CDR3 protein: CASSKGLANYGYTF

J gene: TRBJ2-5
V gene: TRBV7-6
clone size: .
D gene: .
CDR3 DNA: TGTGCCAGCAGCTTAGGCCCCATCAACAGGGTCCAAGAGACCCAGTACTTC
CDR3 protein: CASSLGPINRVQETQYF

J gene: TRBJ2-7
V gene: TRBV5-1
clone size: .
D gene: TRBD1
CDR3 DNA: TGCGCCAGCAGAACGACAGGGGCGGACTCCTACGAGCAGTACTTC
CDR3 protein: CASRTTGADSYEQYF

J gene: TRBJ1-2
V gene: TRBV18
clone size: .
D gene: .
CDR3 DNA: TGTGCCAGCTCACCGCTCGATACGCCAAGCCCTATTCTGGAAGGCTACACCTTC
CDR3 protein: CASSPLDTPSPILEGYTF

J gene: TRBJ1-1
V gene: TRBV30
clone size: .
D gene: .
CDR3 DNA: TGTGCCTGGAGTGTAATTTTAGAAGCTTTCTTT
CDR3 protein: CAWSVILEAFF

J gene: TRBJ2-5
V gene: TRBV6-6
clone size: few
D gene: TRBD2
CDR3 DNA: TGTGCCAGCAGTTATACTAGCGGGGGGGCGGAGACCCAGTACTTC
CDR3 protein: CASSYTSGGAETQYF

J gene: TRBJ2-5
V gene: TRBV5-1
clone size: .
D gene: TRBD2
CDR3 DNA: TGCGCCAGCAGCCCGGGGGGTGGGGAGACCCAGTACTTC
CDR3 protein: CASSPGGGETQYF

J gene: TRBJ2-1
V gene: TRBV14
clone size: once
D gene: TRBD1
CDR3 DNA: TGTGCCAGCAGCCCGACAGGGGTCTATTACAATGAGCAGTTCTTC
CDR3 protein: CASSPTGVYYNEQFF

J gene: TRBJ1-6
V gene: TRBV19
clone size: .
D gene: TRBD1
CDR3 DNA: TGTGCCAGTAGCGTCGGACAGGGGAATTCACCCCTCCACTTT
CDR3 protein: CASSVGQGNSPLHF

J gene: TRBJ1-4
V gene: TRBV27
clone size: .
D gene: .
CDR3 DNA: TGTGCCAGCAGTTTCAGGGTGAGCGAAAAACTGTTTTTT
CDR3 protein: CASSFRVSEKLFF

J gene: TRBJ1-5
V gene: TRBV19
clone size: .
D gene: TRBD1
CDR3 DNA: TGTGCCAGTACCGAAGGGACAGTCCATCAGCCCCAGCATTTT
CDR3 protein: CASTEGTVHQPQHF

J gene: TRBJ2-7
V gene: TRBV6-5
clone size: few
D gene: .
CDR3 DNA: TGTGCCAGCAGTTACTCTCACGGAATTACCTACGAGCAGTACTTC
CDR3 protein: CASSYSHGITYEQYF

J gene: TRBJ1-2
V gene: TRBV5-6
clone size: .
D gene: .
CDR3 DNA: TGTGCCAGCAGCTTGACAGGGAGGTGGGGCTACACCTTC
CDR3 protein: CASSLTGRWGYTF

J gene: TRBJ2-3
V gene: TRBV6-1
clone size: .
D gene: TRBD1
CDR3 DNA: TGTGCCAGCACTCCGGACAGGGAAGGGGATACGCAGTATTTT
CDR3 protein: CASTPDREGDTQYF

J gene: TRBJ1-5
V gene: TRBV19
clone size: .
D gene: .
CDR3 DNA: TGTGCCAGTAGTTCCATGGACCCTGGTCCCAATCAGCCCCAGCATTTT
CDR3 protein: CASSSMDPGPNQPQHF

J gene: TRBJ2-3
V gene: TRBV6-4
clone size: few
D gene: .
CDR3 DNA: TGTGCCAGCATACGACCTTTCCCAGATACGCAGTATTTT
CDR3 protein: CASIRPFPDTQYF

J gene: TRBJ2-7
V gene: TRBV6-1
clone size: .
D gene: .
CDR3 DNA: TGTGCCAGCAGTGACAGGGGAATTCTAACCTACGAGCAGTACTTC
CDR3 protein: CASSDRGILTYEQYF

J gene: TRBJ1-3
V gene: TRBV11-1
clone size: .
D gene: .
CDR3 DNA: TGTGCCAGCAGCTTAGCCGGAAACACCATATATTTT
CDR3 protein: CASSLAGNTIYF

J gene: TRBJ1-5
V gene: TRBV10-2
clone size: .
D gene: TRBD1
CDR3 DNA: TGCGCCAGCAGCCTCGACAGGGGTAATCAGCCCCAGCATTTT
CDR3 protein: CASSLDRGNQPQHF

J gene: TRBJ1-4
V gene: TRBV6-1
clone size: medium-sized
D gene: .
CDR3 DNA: TGTGCCAGCAGTGAATCAGGGGATGTCGATGAAAAACTGTTTTTT
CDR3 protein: CASSESGDVDEKLFF

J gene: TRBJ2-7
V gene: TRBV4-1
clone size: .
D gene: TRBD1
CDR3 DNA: TGCGCCAGCAGCCAAGAAAGGGGGCACGCCTACGAGCAGTACTTC
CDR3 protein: CASSQERGHAYEQYF

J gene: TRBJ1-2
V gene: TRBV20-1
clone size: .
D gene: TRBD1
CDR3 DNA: TGCAGTGCGTGGACAGGGAGCGGCTACACCTTC
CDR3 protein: CSAWTGSGYTF

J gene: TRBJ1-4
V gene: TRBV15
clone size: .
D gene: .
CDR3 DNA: TGTGCCACCAGCGGGAGACAGACTAATGAAAAACTGTTTTTT
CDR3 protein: CATSGRQTNEKLFF

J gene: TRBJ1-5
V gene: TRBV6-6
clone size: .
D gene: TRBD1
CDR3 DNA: TGTGCCAGCAGTCCTCGGGACAGGGGATCCAATCAGCCCCAGCATTTT
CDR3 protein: CASSPRDRGSNQPQHF

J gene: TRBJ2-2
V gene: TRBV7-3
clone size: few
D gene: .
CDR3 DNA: TGTGCCAGCAGCTTAACCTACACCGGGGAGCTGTTTTTT
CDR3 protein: CASSLTYTGELFF

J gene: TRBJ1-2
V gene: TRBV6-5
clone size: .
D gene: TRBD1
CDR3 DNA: TGTGCCAGCCAGGGGGCAGACTTAGCTAACTATGGCTACACCTTC
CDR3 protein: CASQGADLANYGYTF

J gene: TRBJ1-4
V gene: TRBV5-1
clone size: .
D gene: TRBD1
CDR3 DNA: TGCGCCAGCAGCTCACAGGGGTGGGATAAACTGTTTTTT
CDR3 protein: CASSSQGWDKLFF

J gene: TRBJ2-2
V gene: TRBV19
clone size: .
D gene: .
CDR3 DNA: TGTGCCAGTAGTATCAACAGGGTGTTGAGCGCCGGGGAGCTGTTTTTT
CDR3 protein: CASSINRVLSAGELFF

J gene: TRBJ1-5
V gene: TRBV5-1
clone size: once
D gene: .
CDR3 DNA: TGCGCCAGCAGCTTGGAATCGGGGGCCGGCAATCAGCCCCAGCATTTT
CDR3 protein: CASSLESGAGNQPQHF

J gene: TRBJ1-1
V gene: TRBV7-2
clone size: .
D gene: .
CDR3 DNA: TGTGCCAGCAGCTTAGTTGGCGGGACGAGGAGCACTGAAGCTTTCTTT
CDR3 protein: CASSLVGGTRSTEAFF

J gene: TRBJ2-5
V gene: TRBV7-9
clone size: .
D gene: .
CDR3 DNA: TGTGCCAGCAGCGTTCAGAGCGGCCAAGAGACCCAGTACTTC
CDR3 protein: CASSVQSGQETQYF

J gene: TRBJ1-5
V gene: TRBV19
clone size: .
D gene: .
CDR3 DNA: TGTGCCAGCAACCTCTGGGCGAGCAATCAGCCCCAGCATTTT
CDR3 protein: CASNLWASNQPQHF

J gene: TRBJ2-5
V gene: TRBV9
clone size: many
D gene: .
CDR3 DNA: TGTGCCAGCAGCGTAGTCGGTGAGACCCAGTACTTC
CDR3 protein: CASSVVGETQYF

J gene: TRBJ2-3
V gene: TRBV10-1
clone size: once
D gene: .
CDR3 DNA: TGCGCCAGCAGTAAAGGGGTCGCAGATACGCAGTATTTT
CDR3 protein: CASSKGVADTQYF

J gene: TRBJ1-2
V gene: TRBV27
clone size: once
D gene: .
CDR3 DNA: TGTGCCAGCAGTCCCCAACGCATAGGGGAATCTAACTATGGCTACACCTTC
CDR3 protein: CASSPQRIGESNYGYTF

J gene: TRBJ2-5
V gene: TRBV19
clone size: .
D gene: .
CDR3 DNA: TGTGCCAGTAGTACAAGAGAGACCCAGTACTTC
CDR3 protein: CASSTRETQYF

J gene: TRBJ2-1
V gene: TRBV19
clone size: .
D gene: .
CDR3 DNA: TGTGCCAGTAGTATTGCGGGCAGGGCCAATGAGCAGTTCTTC
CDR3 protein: CASSIAGRANEQFF

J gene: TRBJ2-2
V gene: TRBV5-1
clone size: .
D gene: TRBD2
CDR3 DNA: TGCGCCAGCTCTAGCGGGGGGGCGAGGACCGGGGAGCTGTTTTTT
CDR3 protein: CASSSGGARTGELFF

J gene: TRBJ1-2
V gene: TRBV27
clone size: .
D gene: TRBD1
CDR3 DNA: TGTGCCAGCAGTTTATACGCCAGGGGACAGGGGGAAGGCTACACCTTC
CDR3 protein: CASSLYARGQGEGYTF

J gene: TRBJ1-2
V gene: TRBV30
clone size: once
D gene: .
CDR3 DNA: TGTGCCTGTTCCTTCAGCTATGGCTACACCTTC
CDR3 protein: CACSFSYGYTF

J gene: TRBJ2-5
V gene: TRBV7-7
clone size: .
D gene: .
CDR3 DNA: TGTGCCAGCAGCAAAGGAGGGCTTCAAGAGACCCAGTACTTC
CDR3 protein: CASSKGGLQETQYF

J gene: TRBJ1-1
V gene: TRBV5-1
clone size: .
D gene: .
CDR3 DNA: TGCGCCAGCAGCTACGAACAGGGATATATGAACACTGAAGCTTTCTTT
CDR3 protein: CASSYEQGYMNTEAFF

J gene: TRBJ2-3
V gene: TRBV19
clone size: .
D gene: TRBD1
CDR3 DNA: TGTGCCAGTAGTATGTCCGGACAGGACACAGATACGCAGTATTTT
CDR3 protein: CASSMSGQDTDTQYF

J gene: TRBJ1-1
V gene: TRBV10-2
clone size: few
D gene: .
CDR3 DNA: TGCGCCAGCAGTGAGTCGCAACCGAACACTGAAGCTTTCTTT
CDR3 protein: CASSESQPNTEAFF